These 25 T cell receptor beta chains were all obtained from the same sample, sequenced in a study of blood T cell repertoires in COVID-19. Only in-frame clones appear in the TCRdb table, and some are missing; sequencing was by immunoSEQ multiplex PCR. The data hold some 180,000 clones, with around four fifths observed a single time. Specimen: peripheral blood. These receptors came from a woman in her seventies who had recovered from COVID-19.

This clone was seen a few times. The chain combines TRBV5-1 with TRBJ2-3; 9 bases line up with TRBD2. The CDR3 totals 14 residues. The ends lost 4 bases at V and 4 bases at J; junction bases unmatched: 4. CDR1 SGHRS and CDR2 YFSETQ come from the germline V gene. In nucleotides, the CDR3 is TGCGCCAGCAGCCCGTGGACTAGCGCAGATACGCAGTATTTT. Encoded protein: CASSPWTSADTQYF.

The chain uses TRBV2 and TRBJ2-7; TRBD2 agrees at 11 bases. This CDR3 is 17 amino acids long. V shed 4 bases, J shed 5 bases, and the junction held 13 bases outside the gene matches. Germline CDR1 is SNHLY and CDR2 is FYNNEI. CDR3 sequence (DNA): TGTGCCAGCAGTGGGGCCTTAGCGGGGGGGCTCCCCAACGAGCAGTACTTC. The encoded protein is CASSGALAGGLPNEQYF.

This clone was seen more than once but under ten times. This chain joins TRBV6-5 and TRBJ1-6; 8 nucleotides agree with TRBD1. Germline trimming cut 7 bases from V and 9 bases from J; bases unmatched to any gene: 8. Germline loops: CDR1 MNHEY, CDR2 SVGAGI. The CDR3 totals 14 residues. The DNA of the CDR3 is TGTGCCAGCAACGGCAGGGGGCTTGGTTCACCCCTCCACTTT. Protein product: CASNGRGLGSPLHF.

The CDR3 coding sequence is TGTGCCAGCAGCTTGGACAGTAACTATGGCTACACCTTC. Translation: CASSLDSNYGYTF. The chain couples TRBV5-5 to TRBJ1-2; D uncertain. The CDR3 runs 13 residues. Per the germline V gene, CDR1 is SGHKS and CDR2 is YYEKEE (reference sequence). Trimming removed 0 bases from V and 1 base from J, with 4 bases in between.

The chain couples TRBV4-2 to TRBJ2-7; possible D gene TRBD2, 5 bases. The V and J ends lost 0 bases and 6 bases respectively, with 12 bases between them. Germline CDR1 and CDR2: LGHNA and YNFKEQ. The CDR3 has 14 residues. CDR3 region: CASSQESLAFEQYF. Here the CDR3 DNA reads TGTGCCAGCAGCCAAGAGTCCCTAGCTTTCGAGCAGTACTTC.

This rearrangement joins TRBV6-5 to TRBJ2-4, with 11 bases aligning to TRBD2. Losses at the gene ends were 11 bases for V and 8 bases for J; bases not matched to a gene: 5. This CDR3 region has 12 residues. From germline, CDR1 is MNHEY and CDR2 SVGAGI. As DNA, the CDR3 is TGTGCCGCAAGGGGACTAGCGGACATTCAGTACTTC. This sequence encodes CAARGLADIQYF.

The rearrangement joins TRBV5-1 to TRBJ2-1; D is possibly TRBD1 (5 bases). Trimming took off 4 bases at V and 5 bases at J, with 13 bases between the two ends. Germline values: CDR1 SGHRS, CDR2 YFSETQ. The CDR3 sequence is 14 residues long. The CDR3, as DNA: TGCGCCAGCAGCCCAACAGGACGGAACAATGAGCAGTTCTTC. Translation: CASSPTGRNNEQFF.

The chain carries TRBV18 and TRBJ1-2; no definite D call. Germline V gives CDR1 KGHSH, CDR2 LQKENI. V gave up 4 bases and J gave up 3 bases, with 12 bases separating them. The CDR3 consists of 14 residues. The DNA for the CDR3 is TGTGCCAGCTCACGGGAGAGTACCGACTATGGCTACACCTTC. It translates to CASSRESTDYGYTF.

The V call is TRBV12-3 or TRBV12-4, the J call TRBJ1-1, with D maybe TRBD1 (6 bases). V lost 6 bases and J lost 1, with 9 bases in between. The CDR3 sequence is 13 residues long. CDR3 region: CASRLTGNTEAFF. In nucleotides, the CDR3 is TGTGCCAGCAGATTGACAGGGAACACTGAAGCTTTCTTT.

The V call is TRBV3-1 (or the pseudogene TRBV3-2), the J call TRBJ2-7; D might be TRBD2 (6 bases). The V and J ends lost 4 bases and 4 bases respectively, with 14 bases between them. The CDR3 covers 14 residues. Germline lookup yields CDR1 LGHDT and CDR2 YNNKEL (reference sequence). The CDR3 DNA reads TGTGCCAGCAGCCCCGCGGGGCTGGGGTACGAGCAGTACTTC. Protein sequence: CASSPAGLGYEQYF.

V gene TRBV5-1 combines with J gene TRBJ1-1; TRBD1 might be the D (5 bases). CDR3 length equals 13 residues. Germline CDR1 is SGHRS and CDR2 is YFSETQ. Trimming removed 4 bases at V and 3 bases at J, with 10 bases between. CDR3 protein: CASSPQTDTEAFF. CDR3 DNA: TGCGCCAGCAGCCCCCAGACAGACACTGAAGCTTTCTTT.

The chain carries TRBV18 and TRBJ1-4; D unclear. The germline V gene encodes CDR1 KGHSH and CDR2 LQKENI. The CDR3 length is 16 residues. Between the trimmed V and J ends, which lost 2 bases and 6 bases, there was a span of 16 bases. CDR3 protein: CASSPKEGWEDEKLFF. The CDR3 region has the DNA TGTGCCAGCTCACCAAAGGAAGGGTGGGAGGATGAAAAACTGTTTTTT.

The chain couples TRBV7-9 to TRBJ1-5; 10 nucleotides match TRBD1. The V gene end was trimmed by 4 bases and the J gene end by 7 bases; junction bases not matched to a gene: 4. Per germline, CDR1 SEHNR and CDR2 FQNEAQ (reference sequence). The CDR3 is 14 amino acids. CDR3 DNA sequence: TGTGCCAGCAGCTCGACAGGGGGCAGGCAGCCCCAGCATTTT. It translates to CASSSTGGRQPQHF.

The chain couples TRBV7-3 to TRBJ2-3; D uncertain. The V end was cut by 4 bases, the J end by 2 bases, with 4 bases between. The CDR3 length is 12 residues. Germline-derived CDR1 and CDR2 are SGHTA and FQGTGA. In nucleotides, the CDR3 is TGTGCCAGCAGCTACTCCACAGATACGCAGTATTTT. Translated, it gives CASSYSTDTQYF.

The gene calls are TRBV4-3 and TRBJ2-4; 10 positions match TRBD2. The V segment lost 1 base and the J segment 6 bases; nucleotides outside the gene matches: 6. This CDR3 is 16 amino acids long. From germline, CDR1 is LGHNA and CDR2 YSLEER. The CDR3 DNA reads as TGCGCCAGCAGCCAAGGGGCTAGCGGGAGTCGAAACATTCAGTACTTC. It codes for CASSQGASGSRNIQYF.

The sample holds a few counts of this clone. The CDR3 loop is CASSGRVANYGYTF. The CDR3 coding sequence is TGTGCCAGTAGCGGCAGGGTGGCTAACTATGGCTACACCTTC. The chain employs TRBV19 and TRBJ1-2; TRBD1 is a possible D gene (5 bases). This CDR3 region has 14 residues. Germline V gives CDR1 LNHDA, CDR2 SQIVND (reference sequence). The V gene lost 6 bases and the J gene lost 0 bases, with 11 bases spanning the gap.

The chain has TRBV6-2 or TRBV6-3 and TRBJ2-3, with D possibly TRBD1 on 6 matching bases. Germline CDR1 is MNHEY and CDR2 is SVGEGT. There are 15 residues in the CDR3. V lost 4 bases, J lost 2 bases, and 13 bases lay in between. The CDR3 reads CASSLTGPLTDTQYF. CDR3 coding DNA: TGTGCCAGCAGTTTAACAGGGCCCCTCACAGATACGCAGTATTTT.

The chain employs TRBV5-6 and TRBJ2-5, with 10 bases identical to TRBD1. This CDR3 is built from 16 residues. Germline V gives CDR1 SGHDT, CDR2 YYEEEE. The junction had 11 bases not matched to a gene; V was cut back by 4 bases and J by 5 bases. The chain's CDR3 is CASSAPGTGEGETQYF. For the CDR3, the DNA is TGTGCCAGCAGCGCCCCCGGGACAGGGGAGGGGGAGACCCAGTACTTC. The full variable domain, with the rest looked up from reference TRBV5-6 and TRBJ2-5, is DAGVTQSPTHLIKTRGQQVTLRCSPKSGHDTVSWYQQALGQGPQFIFQYYEEEERQRGNFPDRFSGHQFPNYSSELNVNALLLGDSALYLCASSAPGTGEGETQYFGPGTRLLVL.

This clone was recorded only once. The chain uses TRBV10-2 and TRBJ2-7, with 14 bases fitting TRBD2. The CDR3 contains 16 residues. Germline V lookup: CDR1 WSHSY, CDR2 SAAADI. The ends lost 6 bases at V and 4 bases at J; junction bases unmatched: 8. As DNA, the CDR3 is TGCGCCAGCAGCATGACTAGCGGGAGGGCCGGGTACGAGCAGTACTTC. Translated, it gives CASSMTSGRAGYEQYF.

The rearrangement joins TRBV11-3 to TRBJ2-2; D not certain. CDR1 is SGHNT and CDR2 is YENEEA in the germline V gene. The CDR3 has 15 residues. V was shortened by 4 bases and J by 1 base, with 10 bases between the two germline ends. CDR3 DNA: TGTGCCAGCAGCTCCTCGGGTGGGAACACCGGGGAGCTGTTTTTT. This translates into CASSSSGGNTGELFF.

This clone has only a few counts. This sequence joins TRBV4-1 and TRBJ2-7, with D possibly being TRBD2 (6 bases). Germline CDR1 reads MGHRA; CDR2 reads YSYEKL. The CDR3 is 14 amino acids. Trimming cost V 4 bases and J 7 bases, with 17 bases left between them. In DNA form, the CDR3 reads TGCGCCAGCAGCCCCCACCCGGCGGGGCGGGAGCAGTACTTC. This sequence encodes CASSPHPAGREQYF.

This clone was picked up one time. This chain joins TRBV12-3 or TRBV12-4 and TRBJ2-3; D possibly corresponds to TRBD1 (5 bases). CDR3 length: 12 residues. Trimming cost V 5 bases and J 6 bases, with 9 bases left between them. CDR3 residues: CASSQGWDTQYF. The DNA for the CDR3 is TGTGCCAGCAGTCAGGGCTGGGATACGCAGTATTTT.

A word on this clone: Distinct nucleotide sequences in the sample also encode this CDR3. The CDR3 DNA reads TGTGCCAGCTCACCATCGTCCGATGAGCAGTTCTTC. Protein sequence: CASSPSSDEQFF. The chain couples TRBV18 to TRBJ2-1; no clear D gene. The CDR3 has 12 residues. Germline V lookup: CDR1 KGHSH, CDR2 LQKENI. V dropped 2 bases and J dropped 8 bases, with 7 bases sitting between them.

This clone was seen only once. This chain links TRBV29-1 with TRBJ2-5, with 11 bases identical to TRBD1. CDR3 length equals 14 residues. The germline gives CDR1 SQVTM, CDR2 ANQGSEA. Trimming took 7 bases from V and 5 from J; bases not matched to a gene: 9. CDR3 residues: CSGTGTGGGETQYF. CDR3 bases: TGCAGCGGGACCGGGACAGGGGGAGGGGAGACCCAGTACTTC.

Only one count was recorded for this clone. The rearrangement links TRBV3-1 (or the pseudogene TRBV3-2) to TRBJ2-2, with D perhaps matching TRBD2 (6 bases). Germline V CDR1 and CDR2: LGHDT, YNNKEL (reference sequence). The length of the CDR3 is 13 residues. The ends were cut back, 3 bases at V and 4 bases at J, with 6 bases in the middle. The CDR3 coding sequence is TGTGCCAGCAGCCAGGGAGGCACCGGGGAGCTGTTTTTT. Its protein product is CASSQGGTGELFF.